This TCR beta chain was found in a study of T cells in tuberculosis. General study points: GMM-specific TCRs were nearer to active tuberculosis alpha repertoires, suggesting expansion. Selection depended on which cryopreserved specimens were available. GEM motif frequencies gave 70% accuracy; the GMM repertoire gave almost 90%.

Germline trimming cut 7 bases from V and 6 bases from J; bases unmatched to any gene: 8. Germline V gives CDR1 MNHEY, CDR2 SVGAGI. The length of the CDR3 is 14 residues. The data were produced by immunoSEQ multiplex PCR, yet TCRdb's version contains in-frame clones alone and is incomplete. The table has around 30,000 clones, just over 90% seen once; the top ten hold approximately 6.8%. Concerning this clone itself: Its target is unknown.

Time point here: new active TB diagnosis, blood taken before or within 7 days of starting treatment. This specimen consisted of PBMCs, obtained at tuberculosis diagnosis. This chain connects TRBV6-5 to TRBJ2-1; TRBD2 aligns across 8 bases. The TCR was taken from an adult with tuberculosis. CDR3 in amino acids: CASISRGGRNEQFF. CDR3 sequence (DNA): TGTGCCAGCATTTCTCGGGGGGGCCGCAATGAGCAGTTCTTC.